The present T cell receptor (beta chain) was sequenced within a study of blood T cell repertoires in COVID-19. On the study more broadly: Whether acute or convalescent, the COVID-19 samples came from the United States, Italy and Spain. The analysed material was cDNA or gDNA that came from T cells, B-cell-depleted T cells, or PBMCs.

The length of the CDR3 is 15 residues. Per the germline V gene, CDR1 is MNHEY and CDR2 is SVGAGI. Deletions cut 5 bases from V and 0 bases from J, with 14 bases between. In the authors' methods: Reference gene primer amplification gave estimated nucleated cell counts. Repertoires were generated with immunoSEQ multiplex PCR, while TCRdb's copy carries only in-frame clones and drops some. V, J and clone size are taken as reported in that table, and D and trimming were inferred from the DNA itself. The sample lists some 250,000 clones, around 89% seen once, with 8.8% in the top ten. This receptor was taken from a man between 40 and 49 years old who had recovered from COVID-19. Sequences were obtained from PBMCs or T cells enriched from blood (not recorded which). The rearrangement uses TRBV6-5 and TRBJ2-7, with D tentatively TRBD2 (8 bases). CDR3 in DNA: TGTGCCAGCAGTCCCGGGAGGGGGCTCTCCTACGAGCAGTACTTC. Amino acid sequence: CASSPGRGLSYEQYF.